This TCR beta chain was sequenced in a study of CD8+CD57+ T cells in acquired aplastic anemia. Study outcomes and limitations: Both patients and controls carried the same twenty-nine CD8+ CDR3 sequences. A significant difference in CD8+ Simpson's diversity between patients and controls was not found.

As to this clonotype: Its antigen remains unknown.

Genomic DNA acted as the template from which TCR beta VDJ combination and CDR3 sequence profiling were carried out. In TCRdb, the reads were re-called with MiXCR into one record per CDR3 protein. The table has under 200,000 distinct CDR3 sequences, 45% to 55% seen once. Sequencing involved patients with CD8+CD57+ cell expansion previously shown by flow cytometry. The V end was cut by 6 bases, the J end by 5 bases, with 16 bases between. The CDR3 is made up of 14 amino acids. Per germline, CDR1 MNHNS and CDR2 SASEGT. The sequence derives from a human donor with aplastic anemia. Specimen: sorted CD4+, CD8+, or CD8+CD57+ T cells (not recorded which) from PBMCs. The chain couples TRBV6-1 to TRBJ2-5, with a possible D match to TRBD2 (6 bases). The CDR3 region has the DNA TGTGCCAGCAGCCCCGTGGCCGGAGGGGAGACCCAGTACTTC. Translating it yields CASSPVAGGETQYF.